This TCR beta chain was sequenced for a study of shared clonotypes between healthy human individuals. This clone was observed once. The antigen is not known. V lost 0 bases and J lost 0, with 13 bases in between. This CDR3 comprises 17 residues. Germline lookup yields CDR1 SGHNT and CDR2 YYREEE (reference sequence). Overall study results and limits: Represented diversity (both genetic and exposure-history) was limited by the small number of donors.

In the study's own analysis: Filtering differed because ImmunoSEQ produced junction-only sequences that carried no quality scores. Sequencing used immunoSEQ multiplex PCR; TCRdb keeps in-frame clones, though not all of them. The V and J calls and clone size are taken from that table; D and trimming were inferred from the DNA. The sample consists of approximately 440,000 clones, around 77% of them appearing once. Sequenced material: PBMCs. The receptor was derived from a woman in her thirties or forties in good health. Some clones in this sample may be carry-over from other donors' samples. V usage is TRBV5-4 and J usage is TRBJ1-3; a possible D gene is TRBD1 (5 bases). The CDR3: CASSLESGGNSGNTIYF. CDR3 nucleotides: TGTGCCAGCAGCTTGGAGTCCGGGGGGAACTCTGGAAACACCATATATTTT.